This TCR beta chain was found in a study of T cell clonotyping in hematopoietic cell transplantation. Assay used: immunoSEQ multiplex PCR; TCRdb lists only in-frame clones, some missing. The table shows 14,000 or so clones, with around two thirds occurring only once. Comments on this clone: This CDR3 is also generated by other DNA sequences in the sample.

This CDR3 comprises 14 residues. Germline V CDR1 and CDR2: MNHEY, SMNVEV (reference sequence). Deletions cut 5 bases from V and 10 bases from J, with 15 bases between. Sequenced input: PBMCs. The receptor was derived from a human donor who either received an allogeneic hematopoietic cell transplant for a myeloid malignancy or was a related donor (not recorded which). Some clones in this sample may be carry-over from other donors' samples. The rearrangement uses TRBV27 and TRBJ1-6, with TRBD1 as a possible D gene (5 bases). CDR3 bases: TGTGCCAGCAGTCCCCTTGGGGCCAACTCACCCCTCCACTTT. Translated: CASSPLGANSPLHF.